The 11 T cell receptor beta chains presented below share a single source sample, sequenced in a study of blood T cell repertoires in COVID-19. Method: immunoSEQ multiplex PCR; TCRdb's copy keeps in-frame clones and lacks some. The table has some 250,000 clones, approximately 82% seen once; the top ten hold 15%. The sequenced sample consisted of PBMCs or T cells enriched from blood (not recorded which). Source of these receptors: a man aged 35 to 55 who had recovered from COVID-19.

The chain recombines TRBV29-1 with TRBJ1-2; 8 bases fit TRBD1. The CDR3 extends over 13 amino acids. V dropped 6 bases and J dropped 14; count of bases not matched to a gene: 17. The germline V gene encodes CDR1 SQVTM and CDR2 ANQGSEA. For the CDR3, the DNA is TGCAGCGTGGCACAGGGGGTTCGTCCGGGGAGGACCTTC. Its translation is CSVAQGVRPGRTF.

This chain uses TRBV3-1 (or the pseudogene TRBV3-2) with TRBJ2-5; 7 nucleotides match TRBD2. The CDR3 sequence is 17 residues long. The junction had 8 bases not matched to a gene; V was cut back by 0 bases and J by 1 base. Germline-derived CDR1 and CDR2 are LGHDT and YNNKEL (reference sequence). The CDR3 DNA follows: TGTGCCAGCAGCCAAGAGTGGGCTAGCGGATTCCAAGAGACCCAGTACTTC. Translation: CASSQEWASGFQETQYF.

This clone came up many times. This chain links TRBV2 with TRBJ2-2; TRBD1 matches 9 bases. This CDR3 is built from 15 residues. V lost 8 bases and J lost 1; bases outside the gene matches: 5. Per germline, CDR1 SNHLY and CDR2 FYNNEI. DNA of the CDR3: TGTGCCAGCGGCGGACAGGGGAGGAACACCGGGGAGCTGTTTTTT. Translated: CASGGQGRNTGELFF.

DNA for the CDR3: TGTGCCAGCAGTTTATTTGGACAGAATAATTCACCCCTCCACTTT. Its translation is CASSLFGQNNSPLHF. V and J are TRBV27 and TRBJ1-6, with a tentative D call TRBD1 (6 bases). This CDR3 comprises 15 residues. CDR1 MNHEY and CDR2 SMNVEV come from the germline V gene (reference sequence). V lost 1 base to trimming and J lost 5 bases, with 9 bases between them.

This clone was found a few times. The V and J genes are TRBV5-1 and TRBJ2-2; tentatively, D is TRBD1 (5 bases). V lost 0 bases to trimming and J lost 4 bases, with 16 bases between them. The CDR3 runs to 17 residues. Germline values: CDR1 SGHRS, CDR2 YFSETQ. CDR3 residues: CASSLGFQGSSTGELFF. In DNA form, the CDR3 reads TGCGCCAGCAGCTTGGGATTTCAGGGATCGAGCACCGGGGAGCTGTTTTTT.

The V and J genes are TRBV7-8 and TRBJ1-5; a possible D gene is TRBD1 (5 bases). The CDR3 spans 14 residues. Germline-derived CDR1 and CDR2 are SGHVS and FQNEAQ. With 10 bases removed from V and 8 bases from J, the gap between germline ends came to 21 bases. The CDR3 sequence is CATRPGGEGKPQHF. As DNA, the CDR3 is TGTGCCACCCGCCCCGGGGGGGAGGGGAAGCCCCAGCATTTT.

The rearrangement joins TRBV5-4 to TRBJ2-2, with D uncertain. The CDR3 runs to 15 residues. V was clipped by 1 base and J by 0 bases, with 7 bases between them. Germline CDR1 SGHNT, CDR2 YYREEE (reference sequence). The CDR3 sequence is CASSLNRANTGELFF. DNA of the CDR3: TGTGCCAGCAGCTTGAACAGAGCGAACACCGGGGAGCTGTTTTTT.

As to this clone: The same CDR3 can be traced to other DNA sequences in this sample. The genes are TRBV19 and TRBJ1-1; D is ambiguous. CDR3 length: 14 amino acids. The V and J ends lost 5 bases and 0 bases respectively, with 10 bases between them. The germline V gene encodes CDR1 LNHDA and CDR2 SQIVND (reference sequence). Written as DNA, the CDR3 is TGTGCCAGTAGTCTACAGTCCATGAACACTGAAGCTTTCTTT. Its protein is CASSLQSMNTEAFF.

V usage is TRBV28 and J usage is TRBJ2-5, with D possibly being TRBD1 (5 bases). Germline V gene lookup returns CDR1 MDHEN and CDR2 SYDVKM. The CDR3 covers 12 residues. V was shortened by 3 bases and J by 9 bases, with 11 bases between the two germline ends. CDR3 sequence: CASSFWGTAQYF. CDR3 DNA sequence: TGTGCCAGCAGTTTTTGGGGCACGGCCCAGTACTTC.

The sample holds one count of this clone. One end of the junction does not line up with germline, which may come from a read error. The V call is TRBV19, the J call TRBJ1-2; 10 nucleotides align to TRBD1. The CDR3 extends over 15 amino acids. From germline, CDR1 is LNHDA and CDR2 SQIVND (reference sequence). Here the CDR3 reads CVSSDRGLANYGYTF. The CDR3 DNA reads TGTGTCAGTAGCGACAGGGGGCTGGCTAACTATGGCTACACCTTC.

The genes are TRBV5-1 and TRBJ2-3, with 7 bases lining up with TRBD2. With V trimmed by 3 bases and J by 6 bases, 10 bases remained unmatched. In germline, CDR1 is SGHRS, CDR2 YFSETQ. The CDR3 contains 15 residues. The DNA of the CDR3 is TGCGCCAGCAGCTCGTTTAGCGGGTCCCGCGATACGCAGTATTTT. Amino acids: CASSSFSGSRDTQYF.